A selection of T cell receptor beta chains follows, all from one sample in a study of T cell changes during pregnancy in multiple sclerosis. Libraries were prepared by immunoSEQ multiplex PCR; TCRdb keeps only in-frame clonotypes and omits some of them. The sample lists 110,000 or so clones; 90% to 95% were seen once. Sequencing used peripheral blood, obtained before pregnancy. Receptors originate from a female donor with multiple sclerosis, enrolled in a pregnancy study. Both conserved end residues are part of each CDR3. Fields, in order: D gene, V gene, clone size, J gene, CDR3 protein, CDR3 DNA. D genes are given only for firm matches. The size of a clone is reported for some rows only, either as once, few or many, or as a class for expanded clones.

D: .; V: TRBV28; size: .; J: TRBJ2-7; CDR3: CASSFSWTDPSYEQYF; DNA: TGTGCCAGCAGTTTCTCCTGGACAGACCCCTCCTACGAGCAGTACTTC
D: .; V: TRBV2; size: .; J: TRBJ2-6; CDR3: CASSSGSGANVLTF; DNA: TGTGCCAGCTCGAGCGGCTCTGGGGCCAACGTCCTGACTTTC
D: TRBD2; V: TRBV4-1; size: .; J: TRBJ2-1; CDR3: CASSQPLAGRGNEQFF; DNA: TGCGCCAGCAGCCAACCCCTAGCGGGAAGGGGGAATGAGCAGTTCTTC
D: .; V: TRBV18; size: .; J: TRBJ1-2; CDR3: CASSPPPNGYTF; DNA: TGTGCCAGCTCACCACCGCCTAATGGCTACACCTTC
D: .; V: TRBV29-1; size: .; J: TRBJ1-2; CDR3: CSVEEGGYGYTF; DNA: TGCAGCGTTGAAGAGGGAGGATATGGCTACACCTTC
D: .; V: TRBV6-5; size: few; J: TRBJ2-6; CDR3: CASSPIRGANVLTF; DNA: TGTGCCAGCAGTCCAATTCGGGGGGCCAACGTCCTGACTTTC
D: .; V: TRBV9; size: .; J: TRBJ2-2; CDR3: CASSGTTGANTGELFF; DNA: TGTGCCAGCAGCGGAACGACAGGCGCGAACACCGGGGAGCTGTTTTTT
D: TRBD2; V: TRBV27; size: .; J: TRBJ2-1; CDR3: CASSFLAGRRNEQFF; DNA: TGTGCCAGCAGTTTTCTAGCGGGACGACGGAATGAGCAGTTCTTC
D: .; V: TRBV4-1; size: once; J: TRBJ2-3; CDR3: CASSQESGSTDTQYF; DNA: TGCGCCAGCAGCCAAGAATCCGGGAGTACAGATACGCAGTATTTT
D: .; V: TRBV5-1; size: .; J: TRBJ2-3; CDR3: CASSLNTPSTDTQYF; DNA: TGCGCCAGCAGCTTGAACACCCCGAGCACAGATACGCAGTATTTT
D: TRBD1; V: TRBV10-3; size: few; J: TRBJ1-6; CDR3: CAISEVGQGESPLHF; DNA: TGTGCCATCAGTGAGGTTGGGCAGGGGGAATCACCCCTCCACTTT
D: .; V: TRBV15; size: .; J: TRBJ1-4; CDR3: CATSRDTGPNEKLFF; DNA: TGTGCCACCAGCAGAGATACAGGCCCCAATGAAAAACTGTTTTTT
D: .; V: TRBV28; size: .; J: TRBJ1-1; CDR3: CASSQGTGNTEAFF; DNA: TGTGCCAGCAGTCAAGGGACTGGGAACACTGAAGCTTTCTTT
D: TRBD1; V: TRBV28; size: .; J: TRBJ2-5; CDR3: CASSVHTTGAEETQYF; DNA: TGTGCCAGCAGTGTCCATACTACAGGGGCGGAGGAGACCCAGTACTTC
D: TRBD1; V: TRBV15; size: .; J: TRBJ2-5; CDR3: CATSGNRGQQETQYF; DNA: TGTGCCACCAGCGGAAACAGGGGTCAGCAAGAGACCCAGTACTTC
D: .; V: TRBV5-4; size: .; J: TRBJ2-3; CDR3: CASSLAVGTTDTQYF; DNA: TGTGCCAGCAGCTTGGCCGTCGGGACTACAGATACGCAGTATTTT
D: .; V: TRBV7-9; size: .; J: TRBJ2-5; CDR3: CASGRAGLQETQYF; DNA: TGTGCCAGCGGGCGGGCTGGCTTACAAGAGACCCAGTACTTC
D: TRBD2; V: TRBV30; size: .; J: TRBJ2-3; CDR3: CAWSRTSRSTDTQYF; DNA: TGTGCCTGGAGTAGGACTAGCCGAAGCACAGATACGCAGTATTTT
D: .; V: TRBV27; size: .; J: TRBJ2-1; CDR3: CASSFPTDVRNNEQFF; DNA: TGTGCCAGCAGTTTCCCTACAGATGTACGAAACAATGAGCAGTTCTTC
D: .; V: TRBV6-1; size: .; J: TRBJ2-1; CDR3: CASSERVPFQFF; DNA: TGTGCCAGCAGTGAACGGGTTCCGTTTCAGTTCTTC
D: .; V: TRBV9; size: once; J: TRBJ2-7; CDR3: CASSVGQGGTYEQYF; DNA: TGTGCCAGCAGCGTGGGGCAGGGTGGCACCTACGAGCAGTACTTC
D: TRBD2; V: TRBV18; size: .; J: TRBJ2-2; CDR3: CASSEVSGGTGELFF; DNA: TGTGCCAGCTCAGAGGTATCGGGAGGAACCGGGGAGCTGTTTTTT
D: .; V: TRBV6-4; size: .; J: TRBJ1-2; CDR3: CASSDEGVGYTF; DNA: TGTGCCAGCAGTGACGAGGGGGTGGGCTACACCTTC
D: TRBD1; V: TRBV6-1; size: .; J: TRBJ2-7; CDR3: CASKGQGAWEQYF; DNA: TGTGCCAGCAAGGGACAGGGGGCTTGGGAGCAGTACTTC
D: TRBD1; V: TRBV5-8; size: .; J: TRBJ2-7; CDR3: CASSLAGTGGYEQYF; DNA: TGTGCCAGCAGCTTGGCCGGGACAGGGGGCTACGAGCAGTACTTC
D: TRBD1; V: TRBV7-9; size: .; J: TRBJ2-3; CDR3: CASSLGQGETDTQYF; DNA: TGTGCCAGCAGCTTAGGACAGGGAGAGACAGATACGCAGTATTTT
D: .; V: TRBV18; size: once; J: TRBJ2-5; CDR3: CASSPRGQSVGETQYF; DNA: TGTGCCAGCTCACCGCGGGGACAGAGTGTGGGGGAGACCCAGTACTTC
D: TRBD1; V: TRBV5-1; size: .; J: TRBJ1-1; CDR3: CASSSPGQGANTEAFF; DNA: TGCGCCAGCAGCTCACCGGGACAGGGGGCGAACACTGAAGCTTTCTTT
D: .; V: TRBV11-2; size: .; J: TRBJ2-5; CDR3: CASSLKETQYF; DNA: TGTGCCAGCAGCCTAAAAGAGACCCAGTACTTC
D: TRBD1; V: TRBV7-2; size: .; J: TRBJ2-7; CDR3: CASSLDRGEQYF; DNA: TGTGCCAGCAGCTTGGACAGGGGTGAGCAGTACTTC
D: TRBD1; V: TRBV30; size: .; J: TRBJ2-3; CDR3: CAWSSQGTGTDTQYF; DNA: TGTGCCTGGAGTTCCCAAGGGACAGGCACAGATACGCAGTATTTT
D: TRBD1; V: TRBV7-3; size: .; J: TRBJ2-3; CDR3: CASSLNRGTDTQYF; DNA: TGTGCCAGCAGCTTAAACAGGGGTACAGATACGCAGTATTTT
D: .; V: TRBV28; size: .; J: TRBJ1-1; CDR3: CASSFSGEAFF; DNA: TGTGCCAGCAGTTTCAGCGGCGAAGCTTTCTTT
D: TRBD1; V: TRBV29-1; size: .; J: TRBJ2-5; CDR3: CSVITGGRSQETQYF; DNA: TGCAGCGTAATCACAGGGGGCAGGAGCCAAGAGACCCAGTACTTC
D: TRBD1; V: TRBV5-1; size: .; J: TRBJ2-7; CDR3: CASSQHTGTGYEQYF; DNA: TGCGCCAGCAGCCAACACACCGGGACAGGCTACGAGCAGTACTTC
D: .; V: TRBV7-6; size: .; J: TRBJ2-1; CDR3: CASSLRRASSYNEQFF; DNA: TGTGCCAGCAGCCTTAGGAGGGCGAGCTCCTACAATGAGCAGTTCTTC
D: .; V: TRBV5-5; size: .; J: TRBJ2-6; CDR3: CASSLAGNGANVLTF; DNA: TGTGCCAGCAGCTTGGCAGGGAACGGGGCCAACGTCCTGACTTTC
D: .; V: TRBV18; size: .; J: TRBJ1-1; CDR3: CASLVSQENTEAFF; DNA: TGTGCCAGCTTAGTATCACAGGAGAACACTGAAGCTTTCTTT
D: TRBD2; V: TRBV11-2; size: .; J: TRBJ2-1; CDR3: CASSLPGLAEFNEQFF; DNA: TGTGCCAGCAGCTTACCGGGACTAGCGGAGTTCAATGAGCAGTTCTTC
D: .; V: TRBV13; size: .; J: TRBJ1-3; CDR3: CASSLVAAPRAGNTIYF; DNA: TGTGCCAGCAGCTTAGTGGCTGCCCCGAGGGCTGGAAACACCATATATTTT
D: TRBD1; V: TRBV5-4; size: once; J: TRBJ2-7; CDR3: CASSLQGVDEQYF; DNA: TGTGCCAGCAGCCTACAGGGGGTCGACGAGCAGTACTTC
D: .; V: TRBV30; size: once; J: TRBJ1-3; CDR3: CAWRATRTLRGSGNTIYF; DNA: TGTGCCTGGAGAGCTACACGAACTCTCAGGGGAAGTGGAAACACCATATATTTT
D: TRBD1; V: TRBV9; size: .; J: TRBJ2-7; CDR3: CASSPRDRSKGYEQYF; DNA: TGTGCCAGCAGCCCCCGGGACAGGTCAAAAGGCTACGAGCAGTACTTC
D: TRBD2; V: TRBV15; size: .; J: TRBJ2-3; CDR3: CATSRGLAGGPDTQYF; DNA: TGTGCCACCAGCAGGGGACTAGCGGGGGGGCCCGATACGCAGTATTTT
D: .; V: TRBV5-1; size: .; J: TRBJ1-5; CDR3: CASSLAGVGNQPQHF; DNA: TGCGCCAGCAGCTTGGCGGGGGTCGGCAATCAGCCCCAGCATTTT
D: .; V: TRBV5-6; size: .; J: TRBJ1-1; CDR3: CASSRMEGGNTEAFF; DNA: TGTGCCAGCAGCCGGATGGAGGGCGGGAACACTGAAGCTTTCTTT
D: .; V: TRBV27; size: .; J: TRBJ2-7; CDR3: CASSVQGPYEQYF; DNA: TGTGCCAGCAGTGTCCAGGGGCCCTACGAGCAGTACTTC